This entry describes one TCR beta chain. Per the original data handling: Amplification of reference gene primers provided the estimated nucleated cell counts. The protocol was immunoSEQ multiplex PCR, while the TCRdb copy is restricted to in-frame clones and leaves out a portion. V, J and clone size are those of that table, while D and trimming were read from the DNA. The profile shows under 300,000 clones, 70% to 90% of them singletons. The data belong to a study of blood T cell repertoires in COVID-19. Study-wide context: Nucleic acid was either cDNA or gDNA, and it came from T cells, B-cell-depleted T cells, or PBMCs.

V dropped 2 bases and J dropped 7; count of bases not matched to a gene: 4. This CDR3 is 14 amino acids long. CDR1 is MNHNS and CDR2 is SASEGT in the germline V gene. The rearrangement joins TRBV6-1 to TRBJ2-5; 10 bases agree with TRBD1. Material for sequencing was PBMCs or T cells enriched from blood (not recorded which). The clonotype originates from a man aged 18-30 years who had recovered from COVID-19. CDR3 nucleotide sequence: TGTGCCAGCAGTGAAAGGACAGGGGGAGTGACCCAGTACTTC. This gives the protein CASSERTGGVTQYF.